The rows below give T cell receptor beta chains drawn from one sample of a study of response to subunit inactivated influenza vaccine. TCRdb recomputed calls from the RT-PCR reads with MiXCR, one row per CDR3 protein. The sample carries some 800,000 distinct CDR3 sequences, about 20% recorded once. The sample consisted of PBMCs from blood, taken 5 days after vaccination. Source of these receptors: a man aged 45 to 65 who received an inactivated influenza vaccine. The CDR3 runs from the conserved cysteine through the conserved F or W. The D gene is left open where the match is weak. The size of a clone is reported for some rows only, either as once, few or many, or as a class for expanded clones.

j_call | v_call | clone_size | d_call | cdr3_nt | cdr3_aa
TRBJ2-2 | TRBV20-1 | NA | TRBD2 | TGCAGTGCTCTCACTAGCGGGAGGCGCACCGGGGAGCTGTTTTTT | CSALTSGRRTGELFF
TRBJ2-7 | TRBV10-3 | few | TRBD2 | TGTGCCATCAGTGATCTGACTAGCGGGGACCTCTTGGACTTC | CAISDLTSGDLLDF
TRBJ2-1 | TRBV2 | NA | NA | TGTACCTTCAGTTTCCCGCGCGGGCGGTCGAGCTCCTACAATGAGCAGTTCTTC | CTFSFPRGRSSSYNEQFF
TRBJ2-2 | TRBV10-3 | NA | TRBD1 | TGTGCCATCAGGGACAGGGTGGAAGGCGGGGAGCTGTTTTTT | CAIRDRVEGGELFF
TRBJ2-7 | TRBV4-2 | few | TRBD2 | TGTGCCAGCAGCCAAGGCGGGCTAGCGGGAGGGCACTACGAGCAGTACTTC | CASSQGGLAGGHYEQYF
TRBJ2-2 | TRBV7-6 | NA | TRBD2 | TGTGCCAGCGGGACTAGCGGGGCTCCCGGGGAGCTGTTTTTT | CASGTSGAPGELFF
TRBJ2-7 | TRBV11-1 | NA | TRBD2 | TGTGCCAGCAGCTCCCGGGACAGGAGGAGCGGGAGGGCCTACGAGCAGTACTTC | CASSSRDRRSGRAYEQYF
TRBJ2-7 | TRBV5-1 | NA | NA | TGCGCCAGCAGAACGACAGGCCTCTCCTACGAGCAGTACTTC | CASRTTGLSYEQYF
TRBJ2-7 | TRBV6-2/TRBV6-3 | NA | TRBD1 | TGTGCCAGCAGGATTGGACAGGGGAGCGAGCAGTACTTC | CASRIGQGSEQYF
TRBJ1-5 | TRBV20-1 | NA | NA | TGCAGTGGCCGGGCACATACGCCGAATAGCAATCAGCCCCAGCATTTT | CSGRAHTPNSNQPQHF
TRBJ2-6 | TRBV20-1 | few | NA | TGCAGTGCTACCCTGGTCGGCGCCAACGTCCTGACTTTC | CSATLVGANVLTF
TRBJ2-1 | TRBV20-1 | NA | TRBD2 | TGCAGTGCTAGAAAAACTAGCGGGTCCTACAATGAGCAGTTCTTC | CSARKTSGSYNEQFF
TRBJ2-6 | TRBV2 | many | NA | TGTGCCAGCAGTGAGAGGGCTGGGGCCAACGTCCTGACTTTC | CASSERAGANVLTF
TRBJ2-3 | TRBV10-3 | NA | NA | TGTGCCATCAGGACCAATACCGACCGCTCAGATACGCAGTATTTT | CAIRTNTDRSDTQYF
TRBJ1-3 | TRBV5-1 | NA | NA | TGCGCCAGCAGCTTGGGACAGACTACTGGAAACACCATATATTTT | CASSLGQTTGNTIYF
TRBJ2-1 | TRBV5-1 | few | TRBD1 | TGCGCCAGCAGAACAGGGGGCGATTCCAATGAGCAGTTCTTC | CASRTGGDSNEQFF
TRBJ2-3 | TRBV14 | few | NA | TGTGCCAGCAGCCGACTAGTCTTCGGCACAGATACGCAGTATTTT | CASSRLVFGTDTQYF
TRBJ2-3 | TRBV7-9 | NA | NA | TGTTCCAGCAGCTCGGGACTTCTAACGCAGTATTTT | CSSSSGLLTQYF
TRBJ1-4 | TRBV10-2 | NA | TRBD1 | TGCGCCAGCAGTGGCGGGACAGCCTATGAAAAACTGTTTTTT | CASSGGTAYEKLFF
TRBJ2-3 | TRBV27 | few | TRBD1 | TGTGCCAGCAGGAGACAGGGGTCATACACAGATACGCAGTATTTT | CASRRQGSYTDTQYF
TRBJ2-3 | TRBV20-1 | NA | NA | TGCAGTGCTGGGGGACGGCTAGCAAGCACAGATACGCAGTATTTT | CSAGGRLASTDTQYF